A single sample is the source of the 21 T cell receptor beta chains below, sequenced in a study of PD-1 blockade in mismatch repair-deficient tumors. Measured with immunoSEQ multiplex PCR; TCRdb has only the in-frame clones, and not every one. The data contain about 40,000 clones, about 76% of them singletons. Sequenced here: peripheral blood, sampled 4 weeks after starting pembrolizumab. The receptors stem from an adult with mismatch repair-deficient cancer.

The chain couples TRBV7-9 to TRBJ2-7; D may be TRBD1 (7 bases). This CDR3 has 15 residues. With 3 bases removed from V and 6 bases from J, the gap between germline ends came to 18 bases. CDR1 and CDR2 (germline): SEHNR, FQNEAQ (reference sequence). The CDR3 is CASSLQGGTGGEQYF. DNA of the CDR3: TGTGCCAGCAGCTTGCAGGGGGGTACAGGCGGCGAGCAGTACTTC. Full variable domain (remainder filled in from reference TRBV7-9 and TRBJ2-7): DTGVSQNPRHKITKRGQNVTFRCDPISEHNRLYWYRQTLGQGPEFLTYFQNEAQLEKSRLLSDRFSAERPKGSFSTLEIQRTEQGDSAMYLCASSLQGGTGGEQYFGPGTRLTVT.

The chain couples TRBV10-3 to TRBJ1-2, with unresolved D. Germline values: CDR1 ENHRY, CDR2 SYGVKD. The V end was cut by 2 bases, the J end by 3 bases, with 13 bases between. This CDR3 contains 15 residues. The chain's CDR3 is CAISEVGHRYYGYTF. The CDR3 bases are TGTGCCATCAGTGAGGTCGGGCACCGCTACTATGGCTACACCTTC.

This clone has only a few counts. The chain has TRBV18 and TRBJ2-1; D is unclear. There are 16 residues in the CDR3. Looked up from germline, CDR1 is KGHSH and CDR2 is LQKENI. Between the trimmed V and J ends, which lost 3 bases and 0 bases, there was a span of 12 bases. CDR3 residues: CASSPTAVSSYNEQFF. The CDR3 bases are TGTGCCAGCTCACCGACTGCGGTGAGCTCCTACAATGAGCAGTTCTTC.

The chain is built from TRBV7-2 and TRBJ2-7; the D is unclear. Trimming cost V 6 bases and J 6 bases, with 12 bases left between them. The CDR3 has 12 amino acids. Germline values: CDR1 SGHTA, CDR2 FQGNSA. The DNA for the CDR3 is TGTGCCAGCAGTATAGATTCCCGCGAGCAGTACTTC. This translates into CASSIDSREQYF.

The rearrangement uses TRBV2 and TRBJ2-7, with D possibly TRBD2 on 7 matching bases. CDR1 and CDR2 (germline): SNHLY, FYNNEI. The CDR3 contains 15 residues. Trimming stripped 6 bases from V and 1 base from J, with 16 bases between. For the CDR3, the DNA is TGTGCCAGCAGGTTGCAAGGGGGGGAGTCCTACGAGCAGTACTTC. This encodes CASRLQGGESYEQYF.

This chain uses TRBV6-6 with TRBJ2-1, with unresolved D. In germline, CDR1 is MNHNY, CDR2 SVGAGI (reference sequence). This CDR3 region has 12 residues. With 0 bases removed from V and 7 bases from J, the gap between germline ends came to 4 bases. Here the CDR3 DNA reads TGTGCCAGCAGTTACTCTCAGAATGAGCAGTTCTTC. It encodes CASSYSQNEQFF.

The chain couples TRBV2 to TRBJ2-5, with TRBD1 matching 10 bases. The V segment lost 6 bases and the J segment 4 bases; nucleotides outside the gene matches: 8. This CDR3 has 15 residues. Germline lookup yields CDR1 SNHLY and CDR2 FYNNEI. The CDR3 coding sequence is TGTGCCAGCAGGCCCAGACAGGGGGCTCGAGAGACCCAGTACTTC. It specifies CASRPRQGARETQYF.

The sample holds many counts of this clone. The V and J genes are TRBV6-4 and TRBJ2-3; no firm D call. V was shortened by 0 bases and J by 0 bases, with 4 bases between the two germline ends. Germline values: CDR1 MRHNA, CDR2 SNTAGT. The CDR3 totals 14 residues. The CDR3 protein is CASSDSTSTDTQYF. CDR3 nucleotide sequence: TGTGCCAGCAGTGACTCGACTAGCACAGATACGCAGTATTTT.

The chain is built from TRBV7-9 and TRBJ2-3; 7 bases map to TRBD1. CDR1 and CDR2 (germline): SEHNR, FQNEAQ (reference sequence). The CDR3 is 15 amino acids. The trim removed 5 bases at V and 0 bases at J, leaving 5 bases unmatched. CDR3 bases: TGTGCCAGCAGCCTCCGGGACAGTAGCACAGATACGCAGTATTTT. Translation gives CASSLRDSSTDTQYF.

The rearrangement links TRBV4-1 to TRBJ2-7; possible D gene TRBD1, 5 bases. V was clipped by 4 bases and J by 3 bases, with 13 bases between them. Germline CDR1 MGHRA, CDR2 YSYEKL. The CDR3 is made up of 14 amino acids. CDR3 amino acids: CASSPPRDSYEQYF. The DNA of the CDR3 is TGCGCCAGCAGCCCCCCCAGAGACAGCTACGAGCAGTACTTC.

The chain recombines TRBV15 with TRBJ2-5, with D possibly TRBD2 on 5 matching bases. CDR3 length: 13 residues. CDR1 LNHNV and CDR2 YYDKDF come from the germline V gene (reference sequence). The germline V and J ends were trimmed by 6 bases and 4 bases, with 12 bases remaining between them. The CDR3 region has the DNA TGTGCCACCAGGGACTCCATGGGAGAGACCCAGTACTTC. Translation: CATRDSMGETQYF.

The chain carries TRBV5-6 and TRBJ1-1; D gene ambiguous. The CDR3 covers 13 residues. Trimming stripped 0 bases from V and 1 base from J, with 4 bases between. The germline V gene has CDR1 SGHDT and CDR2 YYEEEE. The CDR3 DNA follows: TGTGCCAGCAGCTTGGGACGGAACACTGAAGCTTTCTTT. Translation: CASSLGRNTEAFF.

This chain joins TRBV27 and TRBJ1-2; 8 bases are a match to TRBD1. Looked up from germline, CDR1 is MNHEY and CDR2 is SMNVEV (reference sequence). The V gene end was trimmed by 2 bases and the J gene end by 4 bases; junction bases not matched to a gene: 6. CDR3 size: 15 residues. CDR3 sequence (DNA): TGTGCCAGCAGTTTAGGAGGTACAGGGGGCTATGGCTACACCTTC. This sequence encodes CASSLGGTGGYGYTF.

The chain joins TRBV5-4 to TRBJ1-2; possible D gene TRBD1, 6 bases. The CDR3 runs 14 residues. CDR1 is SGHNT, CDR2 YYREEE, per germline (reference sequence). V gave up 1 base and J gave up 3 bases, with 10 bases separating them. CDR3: CASSLRGADYGYTF. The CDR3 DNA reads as TGTGCCAGCAGCTTGAGGGGGGCGGACTATGGCTACACCTTC.

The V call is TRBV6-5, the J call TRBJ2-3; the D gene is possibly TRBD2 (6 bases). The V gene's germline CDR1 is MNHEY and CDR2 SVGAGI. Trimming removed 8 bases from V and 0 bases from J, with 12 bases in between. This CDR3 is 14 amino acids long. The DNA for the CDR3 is TGTGCCAGCGGTTTAGCGGAGAGCACAGATACGCAGTATTTT. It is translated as CASGLAESTDTQYF.

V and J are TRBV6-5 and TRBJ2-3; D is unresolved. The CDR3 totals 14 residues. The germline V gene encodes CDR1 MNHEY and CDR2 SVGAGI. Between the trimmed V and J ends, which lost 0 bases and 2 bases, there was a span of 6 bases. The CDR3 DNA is TGTGCCAGCAGTTACTCTACAGACACAGATACGCAGTATTTT. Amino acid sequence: CASSYSTDTDTQYF.

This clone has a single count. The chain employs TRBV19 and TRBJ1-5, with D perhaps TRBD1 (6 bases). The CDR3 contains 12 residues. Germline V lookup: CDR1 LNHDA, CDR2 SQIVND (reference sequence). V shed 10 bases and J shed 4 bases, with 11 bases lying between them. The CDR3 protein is CATNDRNQPQHF. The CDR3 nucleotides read TGTGCCACTAACGACAGGAATCAGCCCCAGCATTTT.

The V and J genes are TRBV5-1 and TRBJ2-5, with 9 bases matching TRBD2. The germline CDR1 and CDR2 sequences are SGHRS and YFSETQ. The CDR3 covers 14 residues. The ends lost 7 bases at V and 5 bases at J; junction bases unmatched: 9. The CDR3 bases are TGCGCCAGCCGTAGCGGGAGTTCGGGGGAGACCCAGTACTTC. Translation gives CASRSGSSGETQYF.

This chain's CDR3 is CSGTGRGHTQYF. The CDR3 region has the DNA TGCAGCGGCACCGGGCGGGGACATACGCAGTATTTT. This chain links TRBV29-1 with TRBJ2-3; D perhaps matches TRBD2 (6 bases). The CDR3 is made up of 12 amino acids. V lost 7 bases to trimming and J lost 7 bases, with 15 bases between them. Germline loops: CDR1 SQVTM, CDR2 ANQGSEA.

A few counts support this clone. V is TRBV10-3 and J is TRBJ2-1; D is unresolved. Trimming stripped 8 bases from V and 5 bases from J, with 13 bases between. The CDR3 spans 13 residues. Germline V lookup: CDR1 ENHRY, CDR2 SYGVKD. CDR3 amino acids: CAIGISGDNEQFF. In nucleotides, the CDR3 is TGTGCCATCGGGATATCGGGCGACAATGAGCAGTTCTTC.

Here the CDR3 reads CASSQGNGRARQETQYF. CDR3 bases: TGTGCCAGCAGCCAAGGGAACGGGAGGGCGCGGCAAGAGACCCAGTACTTC. V is TRBV7-9 and J is TRBJ2-5; TRBD2 matches at 8 bases. Germline values: CDR1 SEHNR, CDR2 FQNEAQ (reference sequence). V shed 5 bases and J 2 bases; nucleotides not matched to a gene: 13. The CDR3 extends over 17 amino acids.